This T cell receptor beta chain was captured by sequencing in a study of identical twins. TCRdb used MiXCR to reprocess the 5' RACE reads, holding one entry per CDR3 protein. The table has just under 650,000 distinct CDR3 sequences, 7.1% seen once; the top ten hold about 1.6%. The CDR3 has 15 amino acids. The ends lost 5 bases at V and 5 bases at J; junction bases unmatched: 10. Germline loops: CDR1 ENHRY, CDR2 SYGVKD. This clonotype occurred a few times. Its antigen is as yet unknown. Broader study findings: Insertions were reduced in abundant cord blood beta clonotypes but not in memory repertoires. The study drew conclusions from cross-sectional statistical analysis, not from following the same donors.

This sample also appeared in a second study, on yellow fever vaccine responses in identical twins.

The clonotype was recovered from a woman aged 18-30 years in good health. This chain links TRBV10-3 with TRBJ2-7; 9 nucleotides match TRBD1. The sequencing sample was made of PBMCs. The CDR3 nucleotides are TGTGCCATCAGTCCCGGGACAGGGAGTAGCGACGAGCAGTACTTC. Translation: CAISPGTGSSDEQYF.